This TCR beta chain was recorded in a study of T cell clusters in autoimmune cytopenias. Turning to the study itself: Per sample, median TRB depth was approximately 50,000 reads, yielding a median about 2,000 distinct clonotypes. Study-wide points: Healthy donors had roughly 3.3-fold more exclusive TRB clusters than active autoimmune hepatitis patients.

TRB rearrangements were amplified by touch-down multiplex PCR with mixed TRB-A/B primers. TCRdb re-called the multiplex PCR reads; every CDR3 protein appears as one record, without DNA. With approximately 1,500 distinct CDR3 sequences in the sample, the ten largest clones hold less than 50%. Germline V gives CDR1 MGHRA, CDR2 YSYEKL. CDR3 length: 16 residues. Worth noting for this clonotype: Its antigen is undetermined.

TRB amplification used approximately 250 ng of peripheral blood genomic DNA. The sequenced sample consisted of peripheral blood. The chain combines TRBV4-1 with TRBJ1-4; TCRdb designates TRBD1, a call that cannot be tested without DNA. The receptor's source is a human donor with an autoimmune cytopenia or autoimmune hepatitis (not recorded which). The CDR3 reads CASSRAFAGINEKLFF.